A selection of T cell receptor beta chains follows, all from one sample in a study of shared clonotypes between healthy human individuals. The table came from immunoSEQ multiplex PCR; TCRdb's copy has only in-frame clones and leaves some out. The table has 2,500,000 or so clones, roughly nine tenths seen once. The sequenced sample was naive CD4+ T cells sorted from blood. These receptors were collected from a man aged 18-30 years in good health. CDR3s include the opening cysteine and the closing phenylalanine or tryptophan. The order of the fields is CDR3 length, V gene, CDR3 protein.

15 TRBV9 CASSGQGAGTDTQYF
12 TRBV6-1 CASWGGYNEQYF
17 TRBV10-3 CAISESEGATRTDTQYF
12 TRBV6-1 CASSELKDRVYF
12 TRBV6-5 CASSYSGGIAFF
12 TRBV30 CAFGTSRNEQYF
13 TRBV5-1 CASSYWGDTEAFF
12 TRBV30 CAWSVLGSEQYF
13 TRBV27 CASSLDGKTLSFF
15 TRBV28 CASSLWDRPTGELFF
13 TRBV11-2 CASRHTIFYEQYF
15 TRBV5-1 CASSPGPRSDQPQHF
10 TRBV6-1 CASRGNGYTF
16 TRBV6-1 CASSEGSTGLRETQYF
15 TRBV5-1 CASSGDRGRVDTQYF
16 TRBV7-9 CASSLGQVSSYNEQFF
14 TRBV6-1 CASSAETGIYGYTF
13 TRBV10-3 CATSKQGNTEAFF
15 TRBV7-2 CASSTTSGISGELFF
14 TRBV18 CASSPPSVTYEQYF
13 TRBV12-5 CASGLGAGETQYF
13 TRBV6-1 CASTGTSYNEQFF
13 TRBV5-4 CASLLVSQETQYF
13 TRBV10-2 CASMTGGNSPLHF
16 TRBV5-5 CASRQLTGGSNSPLHF
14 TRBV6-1 CASRYDSHNQPQHF
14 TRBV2 CASAPGLAGVEQFF
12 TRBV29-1 CSVDAANTEAFF
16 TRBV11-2 CASSFSGGKGSETQYF
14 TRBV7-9 CASSQGSDNEKLFF
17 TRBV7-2 CASSPPPGLGSRNEQFF
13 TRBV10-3 CAISNGDRSEQYF
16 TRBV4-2 CASSQDRGATNEKLFF
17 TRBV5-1 CASSLDPGRSNTGELFF
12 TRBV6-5 CASSYGTGEQYF
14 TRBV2 CASSALGSNTEAFF
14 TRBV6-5 CASRTDRGGYGYTF
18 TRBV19 CASSIRDSKGPGANVLTF
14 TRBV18 CASSPAAMNTEAFF
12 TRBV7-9 CASSFSDTEAFF
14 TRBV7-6 CASSLDRGEDEQYF
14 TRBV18 CASSREGAWTEAFF